This T cell receptor beta chain originates from a study of control samples from healthy donors and cancer patients. The method was immunoSEQ multiplex PCR; TCRdb's version includes in-frame clones alone and lacks a portion of them. The sample has some 120,000 clones, 90% seen once. This CDR3 is built from 15 residues. Germline lookup yields CDR1 MNHEY and CDR2 SMNVEV (reference sequence). V was clipped by 0 bases and J by 7 bases, with 12 bases between them. Sequenced material: blood. This chain joins TRBV27 and TRBJ1-4; D not resolved. The clonotype was recovered from a young man in good health. CDR3 coding DNA: TGTGCCAGCAGTTTATCTTTGGGCGCTGGTGAAAAACTGTTTTTT. Amino acid sequence: CASSLSLGAGEKLFF. The variable domain in full, with the rest retrieved from reference TRBV27 and TRBJ1-4, is EAQVTQNPRYLITVTGKKLTVTCSQNMNHEYMSWYRQDPGLGLRQIYYSMNVEVTDKGDVPEGYKVSRKEKRNFPLILESPSPNQTSLYFCASSLSLGAGEKLFFGSGTQLSVL.